These T cell receptor beta chains were read from a single sample in a study of blood T cell repertoires in COVID-19. The protocol was immunoSEQ multiplex PCR, while the TCRdb copy is restricted to in-frame clones and leaves out a portion. The table shows about 180,000 clones, with about 90% occurring only once. Input material: peripheral blood. The origin of the receptors is a man aged 65 to 79 with active or convalescent COVID-19. The CDR3 runs from the conserved cysteine through the conserved F or W. The D gene is left open where the match is weak.

d_gene: .
v_gene: TRBV11-3
CDR3aa: CASSLDRGSAEQFF

d_gene: TRBD2
v_gene: TRBV30
CDR3aa: CAWTSGTRAGELFF

d_gene: .
v_gene: TRBV12-5
CDR3aa: CASGLSTGGRLRETQYF

d_gene: .
v_gene: TRBV11-2
CDR3aa: CASSSPASAKNIQYF

d_gene: TRBD1
v_gene: TRBV7-2
CDR3aa: CASSFNRGNTEAFF

d_gene: .
v_gene: TRBV19
CDR3aa: CASSRVTGYGYTF

d_gene: .
v_gene: TRBV6-5
CDR3aa: CASSFEAGNTIYF

d_gene: TRBD1
v_gene: TRBV19
CDR3aa: CASSHRDSDYGYTF

d_gene: TRBD2
v_gene: TRBV7-9
CDR3aa: CASSPGLAVPYGEQFF

d_gene: .
v_gene: TRBV5-1
CDR3aa: CASSTGQTGNTIYF

d_gene: TRBD1
v_gene: TRBV7-3
CDR3aa: CASSLRDRGMGEQYF